The clone carrying this T cell receptor beta chain has just a few counts. TCRbeta library preparation incorporated unique molecular identifiers. A single record per CDR3 protein comes from TCRdb applying MiXCR to the PCR reads. The sample holds approximately 340,000 distinct CDR3 sequences, 9% to 12% seen once. The sample is drawn from a study of T-cell reconstitution after alpha-beta-depleted transplantation in children. The CDR3 loop spans 11 amino acids. The V end lost 6 bases, the J end lost 2 bases, and 5 bases lay between the germline ends. This receptor was taken from a human donor who donated a stem cell graft to a child with acute lymphoblastic leukemia. V usage is TRBV12-3 or TRBV12-4 and J usage is TRBJ2-7; D gene unclear. The specimen was PBMCs from the stem cell graft donor, collected from the stem cell graft. The CDR3 protein is CASRGTYEQYF. Written as DNA, the CDR3 is TGTGCCAGCAGGGGTACCTACGAGCAGTACTTC.